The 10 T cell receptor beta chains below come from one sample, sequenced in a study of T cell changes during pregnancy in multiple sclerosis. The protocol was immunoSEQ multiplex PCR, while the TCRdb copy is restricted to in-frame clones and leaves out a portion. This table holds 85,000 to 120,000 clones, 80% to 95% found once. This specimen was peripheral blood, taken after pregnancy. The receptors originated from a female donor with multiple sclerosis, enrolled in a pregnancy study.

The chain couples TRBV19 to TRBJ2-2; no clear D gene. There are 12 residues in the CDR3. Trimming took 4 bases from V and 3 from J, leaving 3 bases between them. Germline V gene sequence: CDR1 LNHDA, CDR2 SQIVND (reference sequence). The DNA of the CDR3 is TGTGCCAGTAGTACCGACACCGGGGAGCTGTTTTTT. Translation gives CASSTDTGELFF.

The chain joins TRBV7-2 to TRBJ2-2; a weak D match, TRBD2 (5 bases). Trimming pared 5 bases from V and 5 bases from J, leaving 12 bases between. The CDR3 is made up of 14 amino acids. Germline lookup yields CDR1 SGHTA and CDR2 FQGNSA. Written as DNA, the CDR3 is TGTGCCAGCAGCCCGCGGGTCGGGACCGGGGAGCTGTTTTTT. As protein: CASSPRVGTGELFF. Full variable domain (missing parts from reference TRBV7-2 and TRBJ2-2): GAGVSQSPSNKVTEKGKDVELRCDPISGHTALYWYRQSLGQGLEFLIYFQGNSAPDKSGLPSDRFSAERTGGSVSTLTIQRTQQEDSAVYLCASSPRVGTGELFFGEGSRLTVL.

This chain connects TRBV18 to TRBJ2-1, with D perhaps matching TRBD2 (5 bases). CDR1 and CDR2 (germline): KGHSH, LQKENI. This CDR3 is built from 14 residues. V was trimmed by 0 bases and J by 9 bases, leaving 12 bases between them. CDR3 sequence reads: CASSPPRASLEQFF. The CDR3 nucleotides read TGTGCCAGCTCACCACCGAGGGCTAGCCTTGAGCAGTTCTTC.

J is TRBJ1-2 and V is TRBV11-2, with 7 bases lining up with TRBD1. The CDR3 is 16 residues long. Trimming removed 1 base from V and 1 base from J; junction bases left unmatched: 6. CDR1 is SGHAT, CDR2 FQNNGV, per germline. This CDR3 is CASSLAGQINNYGYTF. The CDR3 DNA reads TGTGCCAGCAGCTTAGCGGGACAGATTAATAACTATGGCTACACCTTC.

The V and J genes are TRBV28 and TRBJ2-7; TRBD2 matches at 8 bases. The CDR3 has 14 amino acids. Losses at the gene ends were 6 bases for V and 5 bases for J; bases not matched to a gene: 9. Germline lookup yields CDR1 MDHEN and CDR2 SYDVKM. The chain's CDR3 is CASSPGLAFHEQYF. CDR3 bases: TGTGCCAGCAGCCCCGGACTAGCTTTCCACGAGCAGTACTTC.

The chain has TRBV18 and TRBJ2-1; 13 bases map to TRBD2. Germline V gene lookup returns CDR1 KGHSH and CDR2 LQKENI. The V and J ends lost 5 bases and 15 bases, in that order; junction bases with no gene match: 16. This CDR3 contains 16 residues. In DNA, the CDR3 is TGTGCCAGCTCAACCGGACTAGCGGGAGATTCGTTCGGTCCGTTCTTC. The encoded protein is CASSTGLAGDSFGPFF. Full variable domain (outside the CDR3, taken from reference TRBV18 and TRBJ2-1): NAGVMQNPRHLVRRRGQEARLRCSPMKGHSHVYWYRQLPEEGLKFMVYLQKENIIDESGMPKERFSAEFPKEGPSILRIQQVVRGDSAAYFCASSTGLAGDSFGPFFGPGTRLTVL.

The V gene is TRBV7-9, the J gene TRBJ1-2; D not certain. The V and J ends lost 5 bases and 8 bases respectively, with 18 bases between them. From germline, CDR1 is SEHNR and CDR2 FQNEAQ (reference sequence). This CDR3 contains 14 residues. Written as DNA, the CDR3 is TGTGCCAGCAGCGACGCGAGGGAAGCCTTAGGCTACACCTTC. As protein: CASSDAREALGYTF.

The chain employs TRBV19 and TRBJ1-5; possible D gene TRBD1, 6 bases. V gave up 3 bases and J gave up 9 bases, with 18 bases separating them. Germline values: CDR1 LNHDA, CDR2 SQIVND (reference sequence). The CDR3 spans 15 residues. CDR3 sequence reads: CASSMDPQGTRPQHF. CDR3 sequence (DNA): TGTGCCAGTAGTATGGATCCCCAGGGGACCCGGCCCCAGCATTTT.

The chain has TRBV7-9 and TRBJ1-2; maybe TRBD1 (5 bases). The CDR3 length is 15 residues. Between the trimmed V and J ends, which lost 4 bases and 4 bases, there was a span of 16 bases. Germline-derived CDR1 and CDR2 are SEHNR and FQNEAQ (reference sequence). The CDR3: CASSSLTGVGYGYTF. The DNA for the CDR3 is TGTGCCAGCAGCTCCCTTACAGGAGTCGGCTATGGCTACACCTTC.

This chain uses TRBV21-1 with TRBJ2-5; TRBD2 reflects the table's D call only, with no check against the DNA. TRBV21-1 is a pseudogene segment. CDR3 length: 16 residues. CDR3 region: CASSKRGVRVQETQYF. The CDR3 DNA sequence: TGTGCCAGCAGCAAACGGGGTGTGAGGGTACAAGAGACCCAGTACTTC.